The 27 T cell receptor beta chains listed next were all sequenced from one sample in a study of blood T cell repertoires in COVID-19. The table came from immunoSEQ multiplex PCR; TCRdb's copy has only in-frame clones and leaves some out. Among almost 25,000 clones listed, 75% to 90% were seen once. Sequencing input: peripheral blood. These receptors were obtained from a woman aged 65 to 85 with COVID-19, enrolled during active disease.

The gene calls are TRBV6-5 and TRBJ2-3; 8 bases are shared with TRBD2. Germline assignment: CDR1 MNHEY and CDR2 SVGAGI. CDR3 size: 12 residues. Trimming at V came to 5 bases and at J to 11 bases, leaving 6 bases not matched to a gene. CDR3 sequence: CASSLRGGKQYF. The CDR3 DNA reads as TGTGCCAGCAGTCTCCGGGGGGGCAAGCAGTATTTT.

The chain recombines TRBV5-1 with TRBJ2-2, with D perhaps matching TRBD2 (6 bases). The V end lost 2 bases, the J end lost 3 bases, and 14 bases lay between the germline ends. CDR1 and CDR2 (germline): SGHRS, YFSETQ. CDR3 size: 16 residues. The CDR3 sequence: CASSFSRGGDTGELFF. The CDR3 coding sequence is TGCGCCAGCAGCTTTAGCCGGGGAGGCGACACCGGGGAGCTGTTTTTT.

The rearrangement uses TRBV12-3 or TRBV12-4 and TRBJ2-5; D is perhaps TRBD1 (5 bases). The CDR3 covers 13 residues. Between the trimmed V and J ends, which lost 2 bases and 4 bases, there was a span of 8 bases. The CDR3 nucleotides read TGTGCCAGCAGTTTAAGGGGCCCAGAGACCCAGTACTTC. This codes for CASSLRGPETQYF.

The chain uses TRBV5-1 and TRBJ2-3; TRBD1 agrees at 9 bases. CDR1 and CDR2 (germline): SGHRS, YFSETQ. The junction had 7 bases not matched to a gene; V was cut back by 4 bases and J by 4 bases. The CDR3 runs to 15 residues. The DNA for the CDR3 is TGCGCCAGCAGCGACCGGGACAGGGTTTCAGATACGCAGTATTTT. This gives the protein CASSDRDRVSDTQYF.

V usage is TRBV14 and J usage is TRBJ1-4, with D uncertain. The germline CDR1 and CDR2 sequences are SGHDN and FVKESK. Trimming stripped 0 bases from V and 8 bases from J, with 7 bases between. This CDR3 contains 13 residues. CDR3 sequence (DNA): TGTGCCAGCAGCCAAGATGAGGGAGAAAAACTGTTTTTT. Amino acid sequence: CASSQDEGEKLFF.

This chain's CDR3 is CASSSTGLGYTF. For the CDR3, the DNA is TGCGCCAGCAGCTCGACAGGGTTAGGCTACACCTTC. This rearrangement joins TRBV5-1 to TRBJ1-2, with 7 bases aligning to TRBD1. This CDR3 has 12 amino acids. Per the germline V gene, CDR1 is SGHRS and CDR2 is YFSETQ. With 3 bases clipped from V and 8 bases from J, the junction kept 4 bases outside the gene matches.

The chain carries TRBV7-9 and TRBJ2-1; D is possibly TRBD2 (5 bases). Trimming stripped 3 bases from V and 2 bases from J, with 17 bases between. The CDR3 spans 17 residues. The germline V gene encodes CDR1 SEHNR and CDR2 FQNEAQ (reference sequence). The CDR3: CASSFAGQLVTYNEQFF. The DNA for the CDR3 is TGTGCCAGCAGCTTCGCGGGCCAACTGGTAACCTACAATGAGCAGTTCTTC.

Written as DNA, the CDR3 is TGTGCCAGCAGCCCGGGGGAGACCCAGTACTTC. It encodes CASSPGETQYF. The J gene is TRBJ2-5, the V gene TRBV7-2, with D perhaps matching TRBD2 (5 bases). Germline lookup yields CDR1 SGHTA and CDR2 FQGNSA. The V end was cut by 5 bases, the J end by 5 bases, with 6 bases between. The CDR3 runs 11 residues.

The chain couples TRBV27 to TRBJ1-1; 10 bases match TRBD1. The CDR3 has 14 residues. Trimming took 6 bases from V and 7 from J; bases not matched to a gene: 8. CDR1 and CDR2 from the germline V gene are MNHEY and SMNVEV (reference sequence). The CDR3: CASRRGQGVGEAFF. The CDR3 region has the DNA TGTGCCAGCAGACGAGGACAGGGGGTTGGTGAAGCTTTCTTT.

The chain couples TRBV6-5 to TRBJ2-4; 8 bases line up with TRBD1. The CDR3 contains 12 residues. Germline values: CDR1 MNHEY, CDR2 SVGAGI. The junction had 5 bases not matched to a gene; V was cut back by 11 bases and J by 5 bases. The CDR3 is CAGQGAENIQYF. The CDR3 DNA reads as TGTGCCGGCCAGGGGGCCGAAAACATTCAGTACTTC.

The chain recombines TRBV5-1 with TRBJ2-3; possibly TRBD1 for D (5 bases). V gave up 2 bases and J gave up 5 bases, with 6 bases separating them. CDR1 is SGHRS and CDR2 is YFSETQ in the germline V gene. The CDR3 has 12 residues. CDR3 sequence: CASSFREDTQYF. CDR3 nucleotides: TGCGCCAGCAGCTTCAGGGAAGATACGCAGTATTTT.

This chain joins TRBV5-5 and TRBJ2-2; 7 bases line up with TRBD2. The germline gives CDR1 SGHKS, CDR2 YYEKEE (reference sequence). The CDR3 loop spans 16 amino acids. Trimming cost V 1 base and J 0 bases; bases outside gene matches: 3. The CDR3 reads CASSLPGTTNTGELFF. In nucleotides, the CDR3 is TGTGCCAGCAGCTTGCCGGGGACTACGAACACCGGGGAGCTGTTTTTT.

For the CDR3, the DNA is TGTGCCAGCAGCTTAGAGGGGACTAGCGGGAGATGGGATACGCAGTATTTT. Protein: CASSLEGTSGRWDTQYF. The V gene is TRBV7-6, the J gene TRBJ2-3; 14 bases map to TRBD2. The junction had 6 bases not matched to a gene; V was cut back by 1 base and J by 6 bases. The CDR3 runs 17 residues. CDR1 SGHVS and CDR2 FNYEAQ come from the germline V gene.

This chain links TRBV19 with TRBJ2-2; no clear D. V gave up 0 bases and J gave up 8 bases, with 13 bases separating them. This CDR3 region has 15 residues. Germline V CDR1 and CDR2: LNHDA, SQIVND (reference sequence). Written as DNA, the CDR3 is TGTGCCAGTAGTATAGAGGGCCAGCCCGTAGGGGAGCTGTTTTTT. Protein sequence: CASSIEGQPVGELFF.

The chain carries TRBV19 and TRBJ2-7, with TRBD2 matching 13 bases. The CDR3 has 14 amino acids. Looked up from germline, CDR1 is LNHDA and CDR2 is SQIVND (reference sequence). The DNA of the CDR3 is TGTACTGGACTAGCGGGAGCTTTGCCCTACGAGCAGTACGTC. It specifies CTGLAGALPYEQYV.

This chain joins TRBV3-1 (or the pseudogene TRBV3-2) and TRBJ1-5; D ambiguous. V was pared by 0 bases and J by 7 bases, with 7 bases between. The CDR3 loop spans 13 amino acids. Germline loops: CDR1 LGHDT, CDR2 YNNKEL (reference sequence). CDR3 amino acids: CASSQDSRQPQHF. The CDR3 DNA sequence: TGTGCCAGCAGCCAAGATTCGCGGCAGCCCCAGCATTTT.

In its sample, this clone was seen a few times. The CDR3 nucleotides are TGCAGCGTTGTATTCCCCGGGGACAGTAATCAGCCCCAGCATTTT. Translation gives CSVVFPGDSNQPQHF. The rearrangement uses TRBV29-1 and TRBJ1-5; 7 bases agree with TRBD1. Germline V gene data show CDR1 as SQVTM and CDR2 as ANQGSEA. The CDR3 loop spans 15 amino acids. The trim removed 4 bases at V and 4 bases at J, leaving 10 bases unmatched.

CDR3 sequence (DNA): TGTGCCAGTAGTAAACAGGGATCGACTCAGCCCCAGCATTTT. Translating gives CASSKQGSTQPQHF. V usage is TRBV19 and J usage is TRBJ1-5; D might be TRBD1 (6 bases). Germline CDR1 and CDR2: LNHDA and SQIVND (reference sequence). The V gene lost 4 bases and the J gene lost 6 bases, with 13 bases spanning the gap. The CDR3 consists of 14 residues.

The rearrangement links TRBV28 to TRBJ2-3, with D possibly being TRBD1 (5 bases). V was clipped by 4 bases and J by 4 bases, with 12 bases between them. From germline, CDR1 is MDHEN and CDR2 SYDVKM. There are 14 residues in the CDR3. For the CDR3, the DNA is TGTGCCAGCAGTTCTAAGACAGCCCCAGATACGCAGTATTTT. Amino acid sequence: CASSSKTAPDTQYF.

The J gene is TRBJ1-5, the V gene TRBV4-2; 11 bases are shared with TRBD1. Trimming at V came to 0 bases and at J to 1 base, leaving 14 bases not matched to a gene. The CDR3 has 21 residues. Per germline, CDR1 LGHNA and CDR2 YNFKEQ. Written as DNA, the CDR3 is TGTGCCAGCAGCCAAGATTGGGCCGGGACAGGGGGTGCGGGGAGCAATCAGCCCCAGCATTTT. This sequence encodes CASSQDWAGTGGAGSNQPQHF.

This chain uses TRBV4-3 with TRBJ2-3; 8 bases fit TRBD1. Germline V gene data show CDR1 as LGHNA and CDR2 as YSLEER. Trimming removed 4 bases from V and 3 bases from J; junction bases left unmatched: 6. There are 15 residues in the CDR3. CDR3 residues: CASSLRGLGTDTQYF. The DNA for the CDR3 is TGCGCCAGCAGCCTCAGGGGGCTGGGGACAGATACGCAGTATTTT.

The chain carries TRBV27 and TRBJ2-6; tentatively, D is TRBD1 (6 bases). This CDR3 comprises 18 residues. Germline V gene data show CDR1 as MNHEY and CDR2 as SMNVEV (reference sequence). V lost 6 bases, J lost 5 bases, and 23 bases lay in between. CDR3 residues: CASSETFTGNPWANVLTF. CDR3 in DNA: TGTGCCAGCAGCGAAACGTTCACAGGGAATCCTTGGGCCAACGTCCTGACTTTC.

CDR3 nucleotides: TGTGCCAGCAGATCTCTACTAGGACAGGGGGTGGATGAGCAGTTCTTC. It specifies CASRSLLGQGVDEQFF. The chain recombines TRBV7-9 with TRBJ2-1; 10 positions match TRBD1. The trim removed 6 bases at V and 8 bases at J, leaving 13 bases unmatched. CDR1 is SEHNR, CDR2 FQNEAQ, per germline (reference sequence). The CDR3 spans 16 residues. The complete variable domain, with remaining parts taken from reference TRBV7-9 and TRBJ2-1, reads DTGVSQNPRHKITKRGQNVTFRCDPISEHNRLYWYRQTLGQGPEFLTYFQNEAQLEKSRLLSDRFSAERPKGSFSTLEIQRTEQGDSAMYLCASRSLLGQGVDEQFFGPGTRLTVL.

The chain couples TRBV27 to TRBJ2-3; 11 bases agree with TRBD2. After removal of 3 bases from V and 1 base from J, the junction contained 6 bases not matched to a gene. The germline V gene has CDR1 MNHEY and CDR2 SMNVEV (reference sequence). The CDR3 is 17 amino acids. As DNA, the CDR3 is TGTGCCAGCAGTTTCCGCCGACTAGCGGGACGCACAGATACGCAGTATTTT. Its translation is CASSFRRLAGRTDTQYF.

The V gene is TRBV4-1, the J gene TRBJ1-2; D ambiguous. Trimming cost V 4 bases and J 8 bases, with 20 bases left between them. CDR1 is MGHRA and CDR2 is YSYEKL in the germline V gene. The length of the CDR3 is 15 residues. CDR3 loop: CASSPLPLAGQGYTF. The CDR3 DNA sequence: TGCGCCAGCAGCCCCCTCCCCCTGGCGGGCCAGGGCTACACCTTC.

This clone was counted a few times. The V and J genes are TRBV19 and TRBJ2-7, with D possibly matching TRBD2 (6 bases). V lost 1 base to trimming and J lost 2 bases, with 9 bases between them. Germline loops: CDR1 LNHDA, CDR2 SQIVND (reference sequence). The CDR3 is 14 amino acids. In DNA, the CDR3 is TGTGCCAGTAGTATAGGACTAGGGACCTACGAGCAGTACGTC. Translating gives CASSIGLGTYEQYV.

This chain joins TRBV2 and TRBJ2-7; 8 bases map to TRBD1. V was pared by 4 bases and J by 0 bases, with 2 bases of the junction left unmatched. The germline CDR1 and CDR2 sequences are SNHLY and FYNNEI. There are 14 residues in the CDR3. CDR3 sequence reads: CASSGDRFSYEQYF. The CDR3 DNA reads TGTGCCAGCAGTGGGGACAGGTTCTCCTACGAGCAGTACTTC.